Detailed here is one T cell receptor beta chain. The antigen is unknown. These data belong to a study of read filtering for tumor transcriptome and immune sequencing. Study-level findings and limits: In IR-seq, single-read clonotypes were roughly 80% of clonotypes but approximately 3.2% of reads.

The library was built from roughly 400 ng RNA with molecular barcoded adaptors for alpha/delta and beta/gamma chains. TCRdb passed the reads through MiXCR, listing each CDR3 protein once. The sample carries 35,000 to 40,000 distinct CDR3 sequences, roughly 15% recorded once. The CDR3 covers 16 residues. CDR1 and CDR2 (germline): SGHTA, FQGNSA. The ends lost 7 bases at V and 5 bases at J; junction bases unmatched: 10. The chain joins TRBV7-2 to TRBJ2-1, with 11 bases that match TRBD2. Sequenced material: a population of CD138-negative cells sorted from bone marrow. The receptor was derived from a donor aged 40 or over with multiple myeloma. The CDR3 DNA reads as TGTGCCAGCACCTCGTGGCTAGCGGGAGGTCACAATGAGCAGTTCTTC. This codes for CASTSWLAGGHNEQFF.